The rows below give T cell receptor beta chains drawn from one sample of a study of OX40 agonist ivuxolimab in advanced cancers. TCRdb's copy holds only in-frame clones and misses some; the assay was immunoSEQ multiplex PCR. The sample records approximately 110,000 clones, around 93% being singletons. The input for sequencing was CD4+ or CD8+ T cells sorted from blood, taken in a trial of the OX40 agonist ivuxolimab. The origin of the receptors is an adult with an advanced solid tumor such as melanoma, head and neck, liver or kidney cancer. The CDR3 runs from the conserved cysteine through the conserved F or W. A D gene is named only where the DNA matches it firmly. Only part of the rows carry a size: once, few, many, or a class if the clone is expanded.

TRBD2,-,16,TRBJ2-7,TRBV6-5,TGTGCCAGCAGTTACTTAACCGGGACTAGCGGCTACGAGCAGTACTTC,CASSYLTGTSGYEQYF
-,-,17,TRBJ1-5,TRBV19,TGTGCCAGTAGTGCCAGGACACCGGCTGATTGGGATCAGCCCCAGCATTTT,CASSARTPADWDQPQHF
-,-,12,TRBJ1-1,TRBV18,TGTGCCAGCTCACCAGGGGTTTCTGGTGCTTTCTTT,CASSPGVSGAFF
-,-,13,TRBJ2-3,TRBV5-6,TGTGCCAGCAGCTCCGTGAGCACAGATACGCAGTATTTT,CASSSVSTDTQYF
-,-,14,TRBJ1-6,TRBV19,TGTGCCAGTAGTACTGGCCAGGGTAATTCACCCCTCCACTTT,CASSTGQGNSPLHF
-,-,14,TRBJ2-3,TRBV5-8,TGTGCCAGCAGCTATCCTAGCGCCACAGATACGCAGTATTTT,CASSYPSATDTQYF
-,-,11,TRBJ1-1,TRBV30,TGTGCCTGGAGGGGGGGACCTGAAGCTTTCTTT,CAWRGGPEAFF
-,-,15,TRBJ2-1,TRBV11-3,TGTGCCAGCAGCTTAATACAGGGACGCTACAATGAGCAGTTCTTC,CASSLIQGRYNEQFF
-,-,14,TRBJ2-5,TRBV7-2,TGTGCCAGCAGCTTGAGGATGAGCCAAGAGACCCAGTACTTC,CASSLRMSQETQYF
TRBD1,-,13,TRBJ1-1,TRBV2,TGTGCCAGCAGTCGACAGGGGAACACTGAAGCTTTCTTT,CASSRQGNTEAFF
TRBD1,-,16,TRBJ1-4,TRBV7-2,TGTGCCAGCAGCCTCTTCGACAGGGGTGTGGGGGAAAAACTGTTTTTT,CASSLFDRGVGEKLFF
TRBD1,-,16,TRBJ1-1,TRBV18,TGTGCCAGCTCCCCTTACGAGGGACAGGGTGTGACTGAAGCTTTCTTT,CASSPYEGQGVTEAFF
-,-,14,TRBJ1-5,TRBV5-8,TGTGCCAGCAGCCGGGGGTTCCCCAATCAGCCCCAGCATTTT,CASSRGFPNQPQHF
TRBD1,-,15,TRBJ2-7,TRBV4-1,TGCGCCAGCAGCCCCGGACAGGGGCCCAGCTACGAGCAGTACTTC,CASSPGQGPSYEQYF
-,-,15,TRBJ2-2,TRBV7-9,TGTGCCAGCAGCTCTTGGACAGCGAACACCGGGGAGCTGTTTTTT,CASSSWTANTGELFF
TRBD1,-,15,TRBJ2-1,TRBV5-5,TGTGCCAGCAGCTTAGAGGGGACAGAGTACAATGAGCAGTTCTTC,CASSLEGTEYNEQFF
-,-,12,TRBJ1-2,TRBV30,TGTGCCTGGAGTGGAGGGAACTATGGCTACACCTTC,CAWSGGNYGYTF
-,-,13,TRBJ1-1,TRBV5-1,TGCGCCAGCAGCCTTACAGGGTCGACTGAAGCTTTCTTT,CASSLTGSTEAFF
-,-,15,TRBJ1-2,TRBV28,TGTGCCAGCAGTCCGACAGGACCTACTCGGGTAGGCTACACCTTC,CASSPTGPTRVGYTF
-,-,13,TRBJ1-1,TRBV5-1,TGCGCCAGCAGCTTGGAATCGGCCCTTGAAGCTTTCTTT,CASSLESALEAFF
-,-,10,TRBJ2-7,TRBV28,TGTGCGTCTACAGGGACCGAGCAGTACTTC,CASTGTEQYF
TRBD1,-,13,TRBJ2-1,TRBV7-2,TGTGCCAGCAGCCCGGGACAGTACAATGAGCAGTTCTTC,CASSPGQYNEQFF
-,few,12,TRBJ2-5,TRBV30,TGTGCCTGGAGTGTAGCTAGGGAGACCCAGTACTTC,CAWSVARETQYF
TRBD1,-,15,TRBJ2-2,TRBV19,TGTGCCACCTCCCGGACAGGGATGAAGAACGGGGAGCTGTTTTTT,CATSRTGMKNGELFF
-,-,16,TRBJ1-4,TRBV5-1,TGCGCCAGCAGCTTGGGGCGCTCCGGGGGTTTGGAAAAACTGTTTTTT,CASSLGRSGGLEKLFF
TRBD1,once,13,TRBJ1-1,TRBV10-2,TGCGCCAGCACCCAGGGGGCCGCCACTGAAGCTTTCTTT,CASTQGAATEAFF
TRBD1,-,12,TRBJ1-1,TRBV5-4,TGTGCCAGCAGCATCACAGGGGTGCGGGCTTTCTTT,CASSITGVRAFF
-,-,13,TRBJ1-2,TRBV28,TGTGCCAGCAGTTTGCAAGTCGGGTGGGGCTACACCTTC,CASSLQVGWGYTF
TRBD1,-,14,TRBJ1-2,TRBV2,TGTGCCAGCAAGACCGGGACAGGGGCTGCTGGCTACACCTTC,CASKTGTGAAGYTF
-,-,14,TRBJ1-5,TRBV19,TGTGCCAGTAGTATGAGTTATAGCAATCAGCCCCAGCATTTT,CASSMSYSNQPQHF
-,-,16,TRBJ2-6,TRBV19,TGTGCCAGTAGTATAGGTACCCCCTCTGGGGCCAACGTCCTGACTTTC,CASSIGTPSGANVLTF
-,-,14,TRBJ1-1,TRBV19,TGTGCCAGTAGTATAGGCAGCCAGAACACTGAAGCTTTCTTT,CASSIGSQNTEAFF
TRBD2,-,16,TRBJ2-3,TRBV6-6,TGTGCCAGCAGTTACGCACTAGCGGGCCCAACAGATACGCAGTATTTT,CASSYALAGPTDTQYF
TRBD2,-,16,TRBJ2-1,TRBV7-2,TGTGCCAGCAGCTTAGACCTAGCGGGAGATTCGGGTGAGCAGTTCTTC,CASSLDLAGDSGEQFF
TRBD2,-,14,TRBJ2-7,TRBV11-2,TGTGCCAGCAGCTTAGGACTAGCGCTCTTGGAGCAGTACTTC,CASSLGLALLEQYF
TRBD2,-,17,TRBJ2-3,TRBV10-2,TGCGCCAGCCAGGAATTAGCGGGAGGATCTGGCACAGATACGCAGTATTTT,CASQELAGGSGTDTQYF
TRBD1,-,13,TRBJ1-2,TRBV28,TGTGCCAGCAGTGAACAGGGGTGGTATGGCTACACCTTC,CASSEQGWYGYTF
-,-,16,TRBJ2-3,TRBV7-3,TGTGCCAGCAGCTTAGTTCCTAGCGTGAGCACAGATACGCAGTATTTT,CASSLVPSVSTDTQYF
-,-,15,TRBJ1-4,TRBV14,TGTGCCAGCAGCCCGAGAGGGAGGCTTAATGAAAAACTGTTTTTT,CASSPRGRLNEKLFF
TRBD1,-,13,TRBJ1-2,TRBV18,TGTGCCAGCTCGCTGGACAGGGACTATGGCTACACCTTC,CASSLDRDYGYTF
-,-,12,TRBJ2-1,TRBV28,TGTGCCACCTCTCGGCCGCCCAATGAGCAGTTCTTC,CATSRPPNEQFF
-,-,13,TRBJ1-2,TRBV19,TGTGCCAGTAGTCGGGGGCGCTCCTATGGCTACACCTTC,CASSRGRSYGYTF
-,-,14,TRBJ2-1,TRBV7-6,TGTGCCAGCAGCTTACAAAGGGTCTACAATGAGCAGTTCTTC,CASSLQRVYNEQFF
TRBD1,-,15,TRBJ2-3,TRBV19,TGTGCCAGTAGGACCGGGACAGGGGCTGCAGATACGCAGTATTTT,CASRTGTGAADTQYF
-,-,15,TRBJ2-2,TRBV7-2,TGTGCCAGCAGCCTCCGATCAGGTCGAACCGGGGAGCTGTTTTTT,CASSLRSGRTGELFF
-,once,13,TRBJ1-2,TRBV7-2,TGTGCCAGCAGCTTAGCTGACAACTATGGCTACACCTTC,CASSLADNYGYTF
-,-,14,TRBJ2-7,TRBV7-2,TGTGCCAGCAGCTTAGACGCGAGAGCAGCCGAGCAGTACTTC,CASSLDARAAEQYF
-,-,15,TRBJ2-1,TRBV6-5,TGTGCCAGCAGTCCCGAAACTGGAACGGACAATGAGCAGTTCTTC,CASSPETGTDNEQFF
-,-,14,TRBJ2-1,TRBV5-1,TGCGCCAGCAGCCCGACTAGCTCCTACAATGAGCAGTTCTTC,CASSPTSSYNEQFF
TRBD1,-,14,TRBJ1-1,TRBV14,TGTGCCAGCAGCCAAGTAAGGGGGCTCACTGAAGCTTTCTTT,CASSQVRGLTEAFF